The source of this TCR beta chain is a study of human T cells and chemical hapten exposure. General study points: DPC sensitization did not alter TCRs above 1 in 1000 frequency.

Time point denoted: patch test 3, about 24 weeks after DPC sensitization. Treatment of the sample: therapeutic diphenylcyclopropenone sensitization with weekly scalp DPC. Blood was collected ahead of every patch test applied. Donors, patients with alopecia ranging from 18 to 70 years old and judged suitable for DPC, provided samples. For the library, individual cDNA molecules each received unique molecular identifiers. Using its own MiXCR run on the RACE reads, TCRdb lists one record per CDR3 protein. The table includes about 190,000 distinct CDR3 sequences, around 25% detected once. In its sample, this clonotype was seen a few times. As yet, its antigen is unknown. CDR3 length: 11 amino acids. The germline V gene has CDR1 MNHEY and CDR2 SVGAGI. V was trimmed by 2 bases and J by 7 bases, leaving 5 bases between them.

This receptor was taken from a woman aged 40 to 50 with alopecia areata. Some clones in this sample may be carry-over from other donors' samples. The sample consisted of whole blood, taken in connection with sensitization to the hapten diphenylcyclopropenone (DPC). The gene calls are TRBV6-5 and TRBJ2-5; no reliable D call. The CDR3 protein is CASSYGVTQYF. In DNA form, the CDR3 reads TGTGCCAGCAGTTACGGAGTGACCCAGTACTTC.